These T cell receptor beta chains were read from a single sample in a study of T cell repertoires in cytomegalovirus infection. Each CDR3 protein gets one entry after TCRdb re-called the reads with MiXCR. The sample carries a few hundred thousand distinct CDR3 sequences, roughly a third recorded once. The antigens these receptors bind are not known. Sequencing was performed on cultured PBMCs, taken from culture after CMV antigen stimulation. The receptors stem from a human donor in good health (CMV status not recorded). Some clones in this sample may be carry-over from other donors' samples. CDR3s include the opening cysteine and the closing phenylalanine or tryptophan. D genes are given only for firm matches. Some rows have no size entry. The others give once, few or many, or a class for an expanded clone.

d_call	cdr3_length	j_call	clone_size	v_call	cdr3_nt	cdr3_aa
TRBD1	13	TRBJ1-1	.	TRBV19	TGTGCCAGTAGTATAGGGGGACAGGGAAGAGCTTTCTTT	CASSIGGQGRAFF
.	16	TRBJ2-3	few	TRBV20-1	TGCAGTGCTAGGGACACCGGGACCAGGATCACAGATACGCAGTATTTT	CSARDTGTRITDTQYF
TRBD2	15	TRBJ2-3	.	TRBV20-1	TGCAGTGCTAGAGTGCCGACTAGCGGCACAGATACGCAGTATTTT	CSARVPTSGTDTQYF
.	15	TRBJ2-1	.	TRBV27	TGTGCCAGCAGTCAGGACTTGACCTCCTACAATGAGCAGTTCTTC	CASSQDLTSYNEQFF
TRBD2	15	TRBJ2-3	.	TRBV5-6	TGTGCCAGCTATAAGCGGGAGGGAGGCCCAGATACGCAGTATTTT	CASYKREGGPDTQYF
TRBD2	15	TRBJ2-5	.	TRBV7-9	TGTGCCAGCAGGCCGACTAGCGGGAGTCGAGAGACCCAGTACTTC	CASRPTSGSRETQYF
.	15	TRBJ2-5	once	TRBV5-1	TGCGCCAGCAGCTTGGGCGGGGAGCAGGGAGAGACCCAGTACTTC	CASSLGGEQGETQYF
TRBD1	19	TRBJ2-6	few	TRBV25-1	TGTGCCAGCAGTCCCCACGCCGGGACAGGGGGCGCTGGGGCCAACGTCCTGACTTTC	CASSPHAGTGGAGANVLTF
.	15	TRBJ1-5	many	TRBV7-2	TGTGCCAGCAGCTCTACAGGGATGAGCAATCAGCCCCAGCATTTT	CASSSTGMSNQPQHF
.	16	TRBJ1-5	.	TRBV12-3/TRBV12-4	TGTGCCAGCAGTTCGCCTGGGGGAGGAGGCAATCAGCCCCAGCATTTT	CASSSPGGGGNQPQHF